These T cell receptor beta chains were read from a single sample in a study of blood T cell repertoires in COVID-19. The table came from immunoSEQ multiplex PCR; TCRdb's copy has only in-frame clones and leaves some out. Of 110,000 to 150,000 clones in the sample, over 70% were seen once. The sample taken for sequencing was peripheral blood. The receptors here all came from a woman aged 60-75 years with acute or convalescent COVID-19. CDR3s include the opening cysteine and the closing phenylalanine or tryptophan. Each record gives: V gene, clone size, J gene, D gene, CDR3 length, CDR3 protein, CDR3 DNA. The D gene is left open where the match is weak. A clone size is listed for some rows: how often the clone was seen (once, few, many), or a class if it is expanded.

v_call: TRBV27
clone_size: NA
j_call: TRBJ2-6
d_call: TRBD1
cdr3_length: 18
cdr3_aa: CASRADRRLISGANVLTF
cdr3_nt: TGTGCCAGCAGGGCGGACAGGAGGCTTATATCTGGGGCCAACGTCCTGACTTTC

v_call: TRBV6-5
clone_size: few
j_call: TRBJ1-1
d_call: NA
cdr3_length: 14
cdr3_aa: CASSIKGVGTEAFF
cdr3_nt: TGTGCCAGCAGCATTAAGGGAGTTGGAACTGAAGCTTTCTTT

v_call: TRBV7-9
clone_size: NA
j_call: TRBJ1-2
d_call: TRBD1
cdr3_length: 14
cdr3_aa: CASSQGASPYGYTF
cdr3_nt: TGTGCCAGCAGCCAGGGGGCGTCTCCTTATGGCTACACCTTC

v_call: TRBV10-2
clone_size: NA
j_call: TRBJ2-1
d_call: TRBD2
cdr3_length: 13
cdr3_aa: CARRLAGKGEQFF
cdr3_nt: TGCGCCAGGCGACTAGCGGGTAAAGGTGAGCAGTTCTTC

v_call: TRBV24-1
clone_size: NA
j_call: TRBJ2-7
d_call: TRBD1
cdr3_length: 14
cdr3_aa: CAPLDREVPYEQYF
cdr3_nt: TGTGCCCCTTTGGACAGGGAGGTTCCCTACGAGCAGTACTTC

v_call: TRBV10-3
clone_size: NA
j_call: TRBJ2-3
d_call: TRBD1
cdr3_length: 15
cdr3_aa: CASSVGDRDADTQYF
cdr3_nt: TGTGCCAGCTCTGTGGGGGACAGGGATGCAGATACGCAGTATTTT

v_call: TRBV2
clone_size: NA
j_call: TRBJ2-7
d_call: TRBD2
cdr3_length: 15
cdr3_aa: CASSEELAGVYEQYF
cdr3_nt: TGTGCCAGCAGTGAGGAACTAGCGGGAGTCTACGAGCAGTACTTC

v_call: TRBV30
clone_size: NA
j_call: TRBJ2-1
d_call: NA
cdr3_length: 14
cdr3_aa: CAWSGDNLGGEQFF
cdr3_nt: TGTGCCTGGAGTGGGGACAACCTTGGGGGTGAGCAGTTCTTC

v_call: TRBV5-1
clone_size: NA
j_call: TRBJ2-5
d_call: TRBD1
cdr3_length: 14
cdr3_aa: CASRGQGAGETQYF
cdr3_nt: TGCGCCAGCAGAGGGCAGGGGGCAGGTGAGACCCAGTACTTC

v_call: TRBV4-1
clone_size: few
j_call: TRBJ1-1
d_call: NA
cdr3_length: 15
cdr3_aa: CASSRGEGIGTEAFF
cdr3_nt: TGCGCCAGCAGCCGGGGAGAGGGAATAGGCACTGAAGCTTTCTTT

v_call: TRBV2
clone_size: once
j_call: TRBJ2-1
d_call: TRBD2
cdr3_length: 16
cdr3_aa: CASSGLGLAARDEQFF
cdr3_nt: TGTGCCAGCAGTGGTCTGGGACTAGCGGCAAGGGATGAGCAGTTCTTC

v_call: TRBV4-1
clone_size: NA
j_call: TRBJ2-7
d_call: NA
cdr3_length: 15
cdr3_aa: CASSQVQGGIYEQYF
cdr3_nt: TGCGCCAGCAGCCAAGTTCAAGGCGGAATCTACGAGCAGTACTTC

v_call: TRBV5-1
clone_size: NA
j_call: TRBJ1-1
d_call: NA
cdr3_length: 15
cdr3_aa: CASSLAAGVNTEAFF
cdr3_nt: TGCGCCAGCAGCTTGGCGGCGGGGGTGAACACTGAAGCTTTCTTT

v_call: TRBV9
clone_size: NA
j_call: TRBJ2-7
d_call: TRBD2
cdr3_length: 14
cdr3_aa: CASSVGSGSYEQYF
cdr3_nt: TGTGCCAGCAGCGTTGGTAGCGGGAGCTACGAGCAGTACTTC

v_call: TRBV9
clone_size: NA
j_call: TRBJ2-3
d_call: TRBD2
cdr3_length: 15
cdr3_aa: CASSGSSGGTDTQYF
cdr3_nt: TGTGCCAGCAGCGGATCTAGCGGGGGCACAGATACGCAGTATTTT

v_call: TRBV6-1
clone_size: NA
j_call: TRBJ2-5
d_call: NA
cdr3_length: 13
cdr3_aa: CASSDWGSQGQYF
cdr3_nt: TGTGCCAGCAGTGATTGGGGATCACAGGGCCAGTACTTC

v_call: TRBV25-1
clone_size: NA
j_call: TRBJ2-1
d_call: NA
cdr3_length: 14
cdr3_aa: CASSEELWSNEQFF
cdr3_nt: TGTGCCAGCAGTGAGGAACTATGGTCAAATGAGCAGTTCTTC

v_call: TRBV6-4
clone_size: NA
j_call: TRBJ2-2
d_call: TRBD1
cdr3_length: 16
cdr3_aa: CASSKPGQGLSGELFF
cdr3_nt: TGTGCCAGCAGTAAACCGGGACAGGGACTATCCGGGGAGCTGTTTTTT

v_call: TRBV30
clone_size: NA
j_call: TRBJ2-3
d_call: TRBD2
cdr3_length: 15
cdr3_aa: CAWEITSGSFDTQYF
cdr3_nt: TGTGCCTGGGAAATCACTAGCGGGAGTTTCGATACGCAGTATTTT

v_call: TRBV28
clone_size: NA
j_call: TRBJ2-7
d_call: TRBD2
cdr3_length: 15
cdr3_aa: CASSSSGSRSYEQYF
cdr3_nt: TGTGCCAGCAGCTCGAGCGGGAGTCGCTCCTACGAGCAGTACTTC

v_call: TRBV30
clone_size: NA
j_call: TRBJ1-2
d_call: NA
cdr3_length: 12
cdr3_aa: CAWSNVGVLYTF
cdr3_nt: TGTGCCTGGAGTAACGTAGGGGTTCTCTACACCTTC

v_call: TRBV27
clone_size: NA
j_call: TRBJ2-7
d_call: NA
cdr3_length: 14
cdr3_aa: CAVGGRMGGYEQYF
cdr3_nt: TGTGCTGTGGGGGGGCGGATGGGGGGCTACGAGCAGTACTTC

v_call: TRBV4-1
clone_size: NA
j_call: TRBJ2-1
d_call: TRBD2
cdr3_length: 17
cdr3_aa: CASSPVAGASRGNEQFF
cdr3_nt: TGCGCCAGCAGCCCCGTAGCGGGAGCCTCGAGGGGCAATGAGCAGTTCTTC

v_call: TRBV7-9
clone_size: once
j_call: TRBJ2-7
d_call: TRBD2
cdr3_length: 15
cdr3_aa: CASSPQSGGPGEQYF
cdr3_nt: TGTGCCAGCAGCCCTCAGTCGGGAGGGCCGGGAGAGCAGTACTTC

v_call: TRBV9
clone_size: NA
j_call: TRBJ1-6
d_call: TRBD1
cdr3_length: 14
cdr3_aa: CASSVTGWNSPLHF
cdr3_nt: TGTGCCAGCAGCGTGACAGGGTGGAATTCACCCCTCCACTTT

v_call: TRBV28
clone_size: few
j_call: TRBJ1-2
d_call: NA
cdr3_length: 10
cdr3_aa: CASGRGGYTF
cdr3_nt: TGTGCCAGCGGCAGGGGAGGCTACACCTTC

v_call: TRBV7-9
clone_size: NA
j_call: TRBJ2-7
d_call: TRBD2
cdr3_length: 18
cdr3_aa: CASSSARPGGNLPYEQYF
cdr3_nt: TGTGCCAGCAGTTCAGCTAGGCCGGGAGGGAACCTCCCCTACGAGCAGTACTTC

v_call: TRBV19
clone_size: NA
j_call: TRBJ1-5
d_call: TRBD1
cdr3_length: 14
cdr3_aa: CASSPQGRGQPQHF
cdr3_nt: TGTGCCAGTAGCCCACAGGGGCGAGGGCAGCCCCAGCATTTT

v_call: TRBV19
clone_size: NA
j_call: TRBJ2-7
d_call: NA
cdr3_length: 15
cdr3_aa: CASSPWAGGSYEQYF
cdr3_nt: TGTGCCAGTAGCCCGTGGGCGGGCGGCTCCTACGAGCAGTACTTC

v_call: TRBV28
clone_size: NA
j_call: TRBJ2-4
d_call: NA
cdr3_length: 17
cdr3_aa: CASSSAQRNLAKNIQYF
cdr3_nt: TGTGCCAGCAGTTCCGCCCAGCGGAACCTAGCCAAAAACATTCAGTACTTC

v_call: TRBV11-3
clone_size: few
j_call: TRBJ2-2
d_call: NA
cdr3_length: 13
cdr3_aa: CATAEGNTGELFF
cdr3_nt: TGTGCCACCGCGGAGGGCAACACCGGGGAGCTGTTTTTT

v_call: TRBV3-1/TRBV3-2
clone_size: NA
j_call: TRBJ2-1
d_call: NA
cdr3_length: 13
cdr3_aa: CASSQVRANEQFF
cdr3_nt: TGTGCCAGCAGCCAAGTCAGGGCCAATGAGCAGTTCTTC

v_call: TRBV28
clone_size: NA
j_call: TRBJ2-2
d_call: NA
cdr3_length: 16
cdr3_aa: CASSPRGGSNTGELFF
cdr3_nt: TGTGCCAGCAGCCCTAGGGGGGGGTCGAACACCGGGGAGCTGTTTTTT

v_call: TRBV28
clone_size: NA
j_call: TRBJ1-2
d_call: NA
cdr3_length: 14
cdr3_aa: CASRPSGRGIGYTF
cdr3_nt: TGTGCCAGCAGACCCTCGGGCAGGGGAATTGGCTACACCTTC

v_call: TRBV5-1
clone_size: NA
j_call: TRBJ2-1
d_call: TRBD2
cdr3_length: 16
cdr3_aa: CASSDLAGGPSHEQFF
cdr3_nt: TGCGCCAGCAGCGATCTAGCGGGAGGGCCCTCTCATGAGCAGTTCTTC

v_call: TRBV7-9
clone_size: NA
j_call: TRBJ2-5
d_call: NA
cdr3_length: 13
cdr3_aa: CASSRLSTETQYF
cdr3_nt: TGTGCCAGCAGCCGACTGTCCACAGAGACCCAGTACTTC

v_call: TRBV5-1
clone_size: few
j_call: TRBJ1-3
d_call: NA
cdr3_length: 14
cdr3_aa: CASSLTGFGNTIYF
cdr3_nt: TGCGCCAGCAGCTTGACAGGGTTTGGAAACACCATATATTTT

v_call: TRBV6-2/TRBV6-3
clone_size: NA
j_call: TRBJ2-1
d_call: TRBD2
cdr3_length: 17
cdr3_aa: CASSYLRTSGSENEQFF
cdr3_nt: TGTGCCAGCAGTTACCTCCGGACTAGCGGGAGTGAGAATGAGCAGTTCTTC

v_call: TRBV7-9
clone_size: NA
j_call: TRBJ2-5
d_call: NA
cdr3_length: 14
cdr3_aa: CASSLVATRETQYF
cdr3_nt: TGTGCCAGCAGCTTAGTAGCTACCAGAGAGACCCAGTACTTC

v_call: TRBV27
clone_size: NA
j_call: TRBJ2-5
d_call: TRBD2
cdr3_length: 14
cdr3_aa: CASKPGLAGGTQYF
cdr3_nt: TGTGCCAGCAAACCGGGACTAGCGGGCGGGACCCAGTACTTC

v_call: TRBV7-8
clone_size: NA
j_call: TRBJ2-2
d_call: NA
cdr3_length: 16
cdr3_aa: CASSLVSGPVTGELFF
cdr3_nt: TGTGCCAGCAGCTTAGTATCAGGGCCCGTCACCGGGGAGCTGTTTTTT